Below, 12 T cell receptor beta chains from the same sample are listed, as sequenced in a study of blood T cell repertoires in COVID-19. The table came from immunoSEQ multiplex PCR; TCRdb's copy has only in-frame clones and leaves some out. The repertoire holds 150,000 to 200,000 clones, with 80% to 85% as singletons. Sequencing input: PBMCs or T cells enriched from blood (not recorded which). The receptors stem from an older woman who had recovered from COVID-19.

This CDR3 is CAPTFYDSNEKLFF. The CDR3 bases are TGTGCCCCGACATTCTACGACAGCAATGAAAAACTGTTTTTT. This sequence joins TRBV24-1 and TRBJ1-4; possibly TRBD1 for D (5 bases). There are 14 residues in the CDR3. Trimming took off 12 bases at V and 5 bases at J, with 18 bases between the two ends. CDR1 is KGHDR, CDR2 SFDVKD, per germline.

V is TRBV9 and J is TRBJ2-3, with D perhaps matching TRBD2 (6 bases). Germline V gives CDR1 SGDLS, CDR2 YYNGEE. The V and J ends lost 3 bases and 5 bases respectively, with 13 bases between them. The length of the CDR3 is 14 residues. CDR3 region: CASSARLEGDTQYF. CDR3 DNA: TGTGCCAGCAGCGCACGACTGGAGGGAGATACGCAGTATTTT.

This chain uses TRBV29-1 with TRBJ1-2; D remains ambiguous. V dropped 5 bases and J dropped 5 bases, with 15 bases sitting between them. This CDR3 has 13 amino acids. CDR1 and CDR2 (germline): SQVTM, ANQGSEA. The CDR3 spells CSVSPGVGYGYTF. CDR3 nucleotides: TGCAGCGTTTCCCCCGGGGTAGGGTATGGCTACACCTTC.

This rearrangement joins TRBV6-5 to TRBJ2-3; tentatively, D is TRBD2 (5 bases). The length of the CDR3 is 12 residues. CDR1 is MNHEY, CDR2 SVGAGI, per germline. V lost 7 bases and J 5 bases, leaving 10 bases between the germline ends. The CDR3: CASKVGEDTQYF. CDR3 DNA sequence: TGTGCCAGCAAGGTCGGGGAAGATACGCAGTATTTT.

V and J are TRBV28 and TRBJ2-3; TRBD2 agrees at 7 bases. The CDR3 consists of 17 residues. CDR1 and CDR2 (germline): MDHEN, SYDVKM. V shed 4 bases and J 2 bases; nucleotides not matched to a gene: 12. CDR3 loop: CASSSPRYGRNTDTQYF. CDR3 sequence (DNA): TGTGCCAGCAGTTCCCCCCGATACGGGAGGAACACAGATACGCAGTATTTT.

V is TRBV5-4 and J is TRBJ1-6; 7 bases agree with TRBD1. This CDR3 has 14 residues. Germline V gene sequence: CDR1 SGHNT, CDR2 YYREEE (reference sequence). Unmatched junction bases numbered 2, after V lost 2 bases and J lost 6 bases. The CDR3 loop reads CASSFPGGNSPLHF. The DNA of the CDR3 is TGTGCCAGCAGCTTCCCAGGGGGTAATTCACCCCTCCACTTT.

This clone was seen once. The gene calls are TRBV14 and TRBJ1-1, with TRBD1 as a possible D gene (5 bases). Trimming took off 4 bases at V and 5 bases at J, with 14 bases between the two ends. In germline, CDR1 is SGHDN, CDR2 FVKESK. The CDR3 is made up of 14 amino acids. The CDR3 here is CASSLRSGGTEAFF. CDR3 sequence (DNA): TGTGCCAGCAGCCTCCGTTCCGGGGGAACTGAAGCTTTCTTT.

The DNA of the CDR3 is TGTGCCAGCAGCCCCGGCGGGGTGAACACTGAAGCTTTCTTT. Translated: CASSPGGVNTEAFF. This chain connects TRBV6-4 to TRBJ1-1; D remains unclear. CDR3 length: 14 residues. The V gene's germline CDR1 is MRHNA and CDR2 SNTAGT. V lost 6 bases and J lost 0, with 11 bases in between.

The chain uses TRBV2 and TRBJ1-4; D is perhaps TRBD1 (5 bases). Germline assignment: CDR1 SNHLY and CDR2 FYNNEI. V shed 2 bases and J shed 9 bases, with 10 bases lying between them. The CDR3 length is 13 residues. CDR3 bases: TGTGCCAGCAGTGAAATCCCAGGGCAAAAACTGTTTTTT. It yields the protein CASSEIPGQKLFF. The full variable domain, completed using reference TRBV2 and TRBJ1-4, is EPEVTQTPSHQVTQMGQEVILRCVPISNHLYFYWYRQILGQKVEFLVSFYNNEISEKSEIFDDQFSVERPDGSNFTLKIRSTKLEDSAMYFCASSEIPGQKLFFGSGTQLSVL.

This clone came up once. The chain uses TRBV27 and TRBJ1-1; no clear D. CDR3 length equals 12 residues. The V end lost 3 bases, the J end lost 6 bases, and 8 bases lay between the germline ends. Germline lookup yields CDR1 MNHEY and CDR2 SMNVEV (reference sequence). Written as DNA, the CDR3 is TGTGCCAGCAGTTTCGTTTTCGCTGAAGCTTTCTTT. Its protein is CASSFVFAEAFF.

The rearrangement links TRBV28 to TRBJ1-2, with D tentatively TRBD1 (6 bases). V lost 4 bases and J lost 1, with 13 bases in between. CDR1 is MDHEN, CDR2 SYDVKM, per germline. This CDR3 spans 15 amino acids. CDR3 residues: CASSSQGPLNYGYTF. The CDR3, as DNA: TGTGCCAGCAGTTCACAGGGACCACTTAACTATGGCTACACCTTC.

Here the CDR3 reads CASSLERAYEQYF. The CDR3 bases are TGCGCCAGCAGCTTGGAGCGAGCCTACGAGCAGTACTTC. The rearrangement joins TRBV5-1 to TRBJ2-7; D remains unclear. CDR1 is SGHRS and CDR2 is YFSETQ in the germline V gene. V lost 0 bases, J lost 2 bases, and 6 bases lay in between. CDR3 size: 13 residues.